The sequence of this T cell receptor beta chain was determined in a study of blood T cell repertoires in COVID-19. Background on the study: Samples of COVID-19 (acute and convalescent) were obtained from the United States, Italy and Spain.

Using immunoSEQ multiplex PCR, the repertoire was profiled, and TCRdb retains in-frame clones only, with some absent. In the table there are about 58,000 clones, 60% to 85% of which are singletons. The CDR3 totals 14 residues. The germline gives CDR1 LNHDA, CDR2 SQIVND (reference sequence). The V and J ends lost 3 bases and 3 bases respectively, with 12 bases between them. The sequenced material came from peripheral blood. The TCR was taken from a human donor in a cohort sampled during active COVID-19. The chain links TRBV19 to TRBJ2-7, with TRBD1 as a possible D gene (6 bases). This CDR3 is CASSIGQTNYEQYF. In nucleotides, the CDR3 is TGTGCCAGTAGTATTGGACAGACTAACTACGAGCAGTACTTC.